The next 20 T cell receptor beta chains were all read from a single sample in a study of tumor and adjacent non-tumor tissue in lung cancer. This sample's RNA came from whole unsorted tissue. Distant lung tissue was collected more than 3 cm away from the tumor edge. The library came from three nested PCR rounds adapted from ARM-PCR protocols. TCRdb re-called the multiplex PCR reads with MiXCR, one entry per CDR3 protein. The sample carries 40,000 or so distinct CDR3 sequences, 60% recorded once. The sample was distant non-tumor lung tissue. All receptors come from a man over 45 with non-small cell lung cancer.

As regards this clonotype: A much larger clone is a single base away; this may be a read error. The chain has TRBV28 and TRBJ1-2, with D perhaps TRBD1 (6 bases). From germline, CDR1 is MDHEN and CDR2 SYDVKM. V lost 2 bases and J 6 bases, leaving 13 bases between the germline ends. This CDR3 region has 14 residues. CDR3 sequence (DNA): TGTGCCAGCAGTTTACGGACAGCGATAAATGGCTACACCTTC. It encodes CASSLRTAINGYTF.

The chain recombines TRBV29-1 with TRBJ2-2; a possible D gene is TRBD1 (5 bases). Looked up from germline, CDR1 is SQVTM and CDR2 is ANQGSEA. The length of the CDR3 is 13 residues. Trimming took off 3 bases at V and 2 bases at J, with 7 bases between the two ends. The CDR3 sequence is CSVEDTNTGELFF. The CDR3 nucleotides read TGCAGCGTTGAGGACACCAACACCGGGGAGCTGTTTTTT.

To note about this clonotype: Mismatch with germline at one junction end may stem from a read error. The chain joins TRBV11-2 to TRBJ2-2; D perhaps matches TRBD2 (5 bases). Germline V gene lookup returns CDR1 SGHAT and CDR2 FQNNGV. This CDR3 comprises 17 residues. For the CDR3, the DNA is TGTGCCAACATCTTACGCCAAGGCGACGCGAGGACTGGGGAGTTGTTTTTT. This sequence encodes CANILRQGDARTGELFF.

To note about this clonotype: Just one base apart from a much larger clone, this may be a read error. The chain joins TRBV12-3 or TRBV12-4 to TRBJ1-1; TRBD1 aligns across 7 bases. V lost 8 bases, J lost 4 bases, and 10 bases stayed unmatched. The CDR3 is made up of 14 amino acids. CDR3 residues: CASRLQTGTTEAFF. DNA of the CDR3: TGTGCCAGCCGTCTGCAGACAGGGACCACTGAAGCTTTCTTT.

Of note for this clonotype: A much larger clonotype is one base distant, so this may be a read error. The gene calls are TRBV12-5 and TRBJ2-1; 8 nucleotides align to TRBD2. V shed 7 bases and J 9 bases; nucleotides not matched to a gene: 8. The CDR3 covers 13 residues. CDR1 and CDR2 (germline): LGHNT, FRNRAP. The CDR3 region is CASVPNGGAEQFF. The CDR3 coding sequence is TGTGCTAGTGTACCTAACGGGGGGGCTGAGCAGTTCTTC. The entire variable domain, with the rest obtained from reference TRBV12-5 and TRBJ2-1, is as follows: DARVTQTPRHKVTEMGQEVTMRCQPILGHNTVFWYRQTMMQGLELLAYFRNRAPLDDSGMPKDRFSAEMPDATLATLKIQPSEPRDSAVYFCASVPNGGAEQFFGPGTRLTVL.

This clonotype was seen once. At one of its ends the junction is not consistent with the germline gene, which may arise from a read error. The chain couples TRBV7-9 to TRBJ2-1; no reliable D call. The CDR3 consists of 10 residues. CDR1 SEHNR and CDR2 FQNEAQ come from the germline V gene (reference sequence). The CDR3 loop is CASGSVEQFF. In DNA form, the CDR3 reads TGTGCCAGCGGCTCCGTCGAGCAGTTCTTT.

Turning to this clonotype: Here the CDR3 omits its conserved ending phenylalanine or tryptophan, so a read error is the likely source. The gene calls are TRBV5-4 and TRBJ2-7; D is ambiguous. Trimming shortened V by 7 bases and J by 3 bases, and 11 bases separated the two germline ends. From germline, CDR1 is SGHNT and CDR2 YYREEE (reference sequence). This CDR3 region has 12 residues. DNA for the CDR3: TGTGCCAGCTCAGGCTCTGACTACGAGCAGTACTCC. Translating it yields CASSGSDYEQYS.

This clonotype came up many times. The chain carries TRBV30 and TRBJ2-3; possible D gene TRBD2, 6 bases. V was trimmed by 6 bases and J by 0 bases, leaving 10 bases between them. CDR1 is GTSNPN, CDR2 SVGIG, per germline (reference sequence). The CDR3 length is 13 residues. CDR3 loop: CACPRESTDTQYF. In DNA, the CDR3 is TGTGCCTGCCCACGGGAGAGCACAGATACGCAGTATTTT.

J is TRBJ2-1 and V is TRBV28; D uncertain. This CDR3 is built from 13 residues. Germline CDR1 reads MDHEN; CDR2 reads SYDVKM. CDR3 nucleotides: TGTGGCTGCAGTCCACCCCTAGACGATGAGCAGTTCTTC. Translated, it gives CGCSPPLDDEQFF.

As concerns this clonotype: Because it lacks the conserved phenylalanine or tryptophan at the end, this CDR3 is likely a read error. V gene TRBV4-2 combines with J gene TRBJ2-2; tentatively, D is TRBD1 (6 bases). This CDR3 spans 18 amino acids. CDR1 LGHNA and CDR2 YNFKEQ come from the germline V gene. Deletions cut 0 bases from V and 0 bases from J, with 14 bases between. The chain's CDR3 is CASSQEGQAWANTGELFL. CDR3 DNA: TGTGCCAGCAGCCAAGAGGGACAAGCGTGGGCGAACACCGGGGAGCTGTTTCTT.

Comments on this clonotype: A read error may account for a junction end that differs from germline. The chain links TRBV5-6 to TRBJ2-1, with D possibly TRBD1 on 5 matching bases. There are 16 residues in the CDR3. The germline V gene has CDR1 SGHDT and CDR2 YYEEEE. Here the CDR3 reads CACSLGQGNAYNEQFF. CDR3 in DNA: TGTGCCTGCAGCTTGGGGCAGGGAAACGCCTACAATGAACAGTTCTTC.

This clonotype was seen many times. The J gene is TRBJ1-2, the V gene TRBV6-5; 7 bases agree with TRBD1. Losses at the gene ends were 5 bases for V and 4 bases for J; bases not matched to a gene: 4. The CDR3 runs 13 residues. Germline CDR1 MNHEY, CDR2 SVGAGI. The CDR3 protein is CASSRQGPYGYTF. CDR3 nucleotide sequence: TGTGCCAGCAGTCGACAGGGACCCTATGGCTACACCTTC.

This chain uses TRBV29-1 with TRBJ2-3, with 12 bases that match TRBD1. This CDR3 contains 15 residues. Germline trimming cut 6 bases from V and 7 bases from J; bases unmatched to any gene: 11. The V gene's germline CDR1 is SQVTM and CDR2 ANQGSEA. The CDR3, as DNA: TGCAGCGTGACCCCCGGGACAGGGGGCACTAATACGCAGTATTTT. It codes for CSVTPGTGGTNTQYF.

About this clonotype itself: Relative to the germline gene, one junction end is altered; a read error may explain this. This chain links TRBV5-6 with TRBJ2-3, with D perhaps TRBD1 (6 bases). Germline loops: CDR1 SGHDT, CDR2 YYEEEE. CDR3 size: 17 residues. CDR3 coding DNA: TGTGCCGGCAGCTTGTGTGGTGACAGGCGGAAGACAGATACGCAGTATTTT. As protein: CAGSLCGDRRKTDTQYF.

Details on this clonotype: This may stem from a read error, because a much larger clone lies one nucleotide away. In DNA form, the CDR3 reads TGTGCCAGCAGTACCGTAGAGAACGAGCAGTACTTC. Translation gives CASSTVENEQYF. The chain has TRBV28 and TRBJ2-7; D remains ambiguous. The V and J ends lost 5 bases and 5 bases respectively, with 10 bases between them. CDR1 and CDR2 (germline): MDHEN, SYDVKM. CDR3 size: 12 residues.

With respect to this clonotype: With a much larger clone just one base away, this may be a read error. The rearrangement joins TRBV10-2 to TRBJ1-5; 7 positions match TRBD1. V was pared by 5 bases and J by 3 bases, with 4 bases of the junction left unmatched. CDR1 is WSHSY, CDR2 SAAADI, per germline. The CDR3 loop spans 14 amino acids. The CDR3 nucleotides read TGCGCCAGCAGTCGGGACAGCAACAATCAGCCCCAGCATTTT. It is translated as CASSRDSNNQPQHF.

Remarks on this clonotype: This CDR3 is missing its conserved last phenylalanine or tryptophan, likely due to a read error. J is TRBJ2-1 and V is TRBV4-2; 8 bases are shared with TRBD2. This CDR3 has 15 amino acids. Germline CDR1 LGHNA, CDR2 YNFKEQ. Written as DNA, the CDR3 is TGTGCTAGCAGCCAAGGGGTAGCGGGACCCAATAAGCAGTTCTTA. Amino acids: CASSQGVAGPNKQFL.

As concerns this clonotype: The CDR3 ends on some other residue instead of the conserved phenylalanine or tryptophan, so this is likely a read error. The J gene is TRBJ1-2, the V gene TRBV4-1; D unresolved. The V gene's germline CDR1 is MGHRA and CDR2 YSYEKL. This CDR3 contains 14 residues. CDR3 DNA sequence: TGCGCCAGCAGCAAAGTTTCACCGTACTATGGTTACACCTCC. Translating gives CASSKVSPYYGYTS.

With respect to this clonotype: Germline is not matched at one junction end, which may reflect a read error. The V and J genes are TRBV29-1 and TRBJ2-3; maybe TRBD1 (6 bases). This CDR3 region has 15 residues. Germline loops: CDR1 SQVTM, CDR2 ANQGSEA. This CDR3 reads CSATPGTSGTDTQYF. CDR3 coding DNA: TGCAGCGCGACCCCCGGGACAAGTGGCACTGATACGCAGTATTTT.

Regarding this clonotype: The conserved final phenylalanine or tryptophan is absent from the CDR3, which likely points to a read error. The chain is built from TRBV6-6 and TRBJ1-6; D is unclear. The CDR3 loop spans 17 amino acids. Germline lookup yields CDR1 MNHNY and CDR2 SVGAGI (reference sequence). Here the CDR3 DNA reads TGTGCCAGCAGTTACGATGAGACGGGCTCCTACAATTCACCCCTCCACCTT. This gives the protein CASSYDETGSYNSPLHL.